Listed below are T cell receptor beta chains from one sample, sequenced in a study. TCRdb processed the RT-PCR reads anew with MiXCR; each CDR3 protein has one entry. The data hold more than 550,000 distinct CDR3 sequences, with approximately 14% observed a single time. Source material: memory CD4+ T cells from blood. The receptors shown here come from a female donor in good health, serving as a healthy control. The CDR3 runs from the conserved cysteine through the conserved F or W. Not every row has a clone size; where given, it reads once, few, many or a size class.

>few|TRBV25-1|TRBJ2-7
CASSEFSYEQYF
>NA|TRBV6-2/TRBV6-3|TRBJ2-5
CASSYYPGLAGKETQYF
>NA|TRBV3-1|TRBJ2-7
CASSQGANEQYF
>few|TRBV2|TRBJ2-7
CASMRGGAVHF
>few|TRBV12-3/TRBV12-4|TRBJ1-2
CASSLHANYGYTF
>NA|TRBV20-1|TRBJ1-2
CSGTGGDYGYTF
>many|TRBV20-1|TRBJ2-7
CSARPGTGTYEQYF
>many|TRBV2|TRBJ1-1
CASGGTEAFF
>few|TRBV7-9|TRBJ2-2
CATGELFF
>few|TRBV5-1|TRBJ1-1
CASSRGIPDTEAFF
>NA|TRBV12-3/TRBV12-4|TRBJ1-1
CASGTDRSFRTEAFF
>few|TRBV27|TRBJ1-2
CASSTLGQVDSYGYTF
>many|TRBV7-3|TRBJ2-5
CASSLGGARPQETQYF
>NA|TRBV7-7|TRBJ2-1
CASSLEASRRYNEQFF
>many|TRBV5-1|TRBJ1-5
CASSLAGGVGQPQHF
>NA|TRBV20-1|TRBJ2-7
CSASSASGTTYEQYF
>few|TRBV12-3/TRBV12-4|TRBJ1-1
CASSAGPRTEAFF
>NA|TRBV28|TRBJ1-1
CASSPRWGNTEAFF
>NA|TRBV10-3|TRBJ1-3
CAISESWDRNTIYF
>many|TRBV7-9|TRBJ2-7
CASSFYDEQYF
>NA|TRBV11-3|TRBJ2-2
CASSPNPPNTGELFF
>NA|TRBV7-2|TRBJ1-4
CASSPTGTGDEKLFF
>NA|TRBV7-9|TRBJ2-3
CASSLGLSCSFTDTQYF
>many|TRBV7-3|TRBJ2-7
CASSLTVAGGPDEQYF
>many|TRBV12-3/TRBV12-4|TRBJ1-5
CASSLVEQPQHF
>NA|TRBV5-1|TRBJ2-1
CASSLGSSGNEQFF
>NA|TRBV5-1|TRBJ1-5
CASSWARGQGARGSNQPQHF
>many|TRBV20-1|TRBJ2-7
CSARPGLAGRVEYF
>few|TRBV11-1|TRBJ2-7
CASSYDRGEGVEQYF
>many|TRBV29-1|TRBJ2-2
CSAGTGNTGELFF
>few|TRBV4-1|TRBJ1-2
CASSQDHQGWKGYTF
>NA|TRBV10-3|TRBJ2-3
CAISDTVRDTQYF
>NA|TRBV18|TRBJ1-4
CASSPFSPGGSIEKLFF
>many|TRBV7-8|TRBJ2-1
CASSARRTSTYNEQFF
>NA|TRBV7-2|TRBJ1-2
CASSLGVGDTFTFGYTF